These 10 T cell receptor beta chains were sequenced from one sample in a study of T cells expressing NK-cell markers. From the 5' RACE reads, TCRdb lists one entry per CDR3 protein and no DNA. Its listing shows about 550,000 distinct CDR3 sequences. The source material was blood T cells: a sorted CD56 or NKG2C T cell subset, CD4+ or CD8+ T cells, or bulk PBMC T cells (not recorded which). Every receptor here comes from a man younger than 35 in good health.

J is TRBJ1-3 and V is TRBV4-2. Germline CDR1 reads LGHNA; CDR2 reads YNFKEQ. The CDR3 contains 15 residues. CDR3 amino acids: CASSNPAGSGNTIYF.

The V gene is TRBV3-1, the J gene TRBJ2-5; TCRdb picks TRBD2, but there is no DNA to check that call. CDR1 is LGHDT, CDR2 YNNKEL, per germline (reference sequence). The length of the CDR3 is 15 residues. CDR3 residues: CASSQALAGAETQYF.

The rearrangement links TRBV20-1 to TRBJ2-7; the D call of TRBD2 rests on TCRdb alone, since no DNA is present to check it. This CDR3 comprises 16 residues. CDR1 and CDR2 from the germline V gene are DFQATT and SNEGSKA (reference sequence). The CDR3: CSARDLIAGSTYEQYF.

The chain employs TRBV20-1 and TRBJ1-1; the D call from TCRdb, TRBD1, cannot be confirmed without DNA. Germline V gene lookup returns CDR1 DFQATT and CDR2 SNEGSKA (reference sequence). The CDR3 covers 15 residues. CDR3 protein: CSALGQGALTTEAFF.

The chain uses TRBV20-1 and TRBJ2-5; as DNA is missing, the TRBD2 call by TCRdb cannot be tested. The CDR3 runs to 14 residues. The germline V gene has CDR1 DFQATT and CDR2 SNEGSKA (reference sequence). CDR3 protein: CSARGRRGERTQYF.

This chain links TRBV18 with TRBJ2-1; TCRdb lists TRBD2, though no DNA is available to test this call. This CDR3 is built from 14 residues. The germline CDR1 and CDR2 sequences are KGHSH and LQKENI. The CDR3 loop is CASVGLAGVHEQFF.

The chain links TRBV5-5 to TRBJ2-5. Germline CDR1 reads SGHKS; CDR2 reads YYEKEE (reference sequence). The CDR3 length is 17 residues. The CDR3 here is CASSFQATGTGQETQYF.

The V gene is TRBV3-1, the J gene TRBJ1-1. Germline values: CDR1 LGHDT, CDR2 YNNKEL (reference sequence). The CDR3 consists of 15 residues. CDR3: CASSPAWHAGTEAFF.

This rearrangement joins TRBV7-8 to TRBJ1-2; TCRdb reports TRBD1, a call that lacks DNA to check it against. The germline V gene encodes CDR1 SGHVS and CDR2 FQNEAQ. The CDR3 totals 15 residues. The CDR3 sequence: CASSSSTGALDGYTF.

This chain joins TRBV7-9 and TRBJ2-1; TCRdb's assignment of TRBD2 cannot be checked, as there is no DNA. CDR3 length: 15 residues. CDR1 is SEHNR and CDR2 is FQNEAQ in the germline V gene (reference sequence). The CDR3 is CASSTGTSGRDEQFF. The whole variable domain, remainder taken from reference TRBV7-9 and TRBJ2-1, is DTGVSQNPRHKITKRGQNVTFRCDPISEHNRLYWYRQTLGQGPEFLTYFQNEAQLEKSRLLSDRFSAERPKGSFSTLEIQRTEQGDSAMYLCASSTGTSGRDEQFFGPGTRLTVL.